The TCR beta chain under discussion was sequenced for a study of patients and donors after allogeneic stem cell transplantation. TCRdb redid the calling of the RT-PCR reads with MiXCR, one entry per CDR3 protein. The repertoire holds around 200,000 distinct CDR3 sequences, with around two fifths as singletons. CDR1 and CDR2 (germline): DFQATT, SNEGSKA (reference sequence). This CDR3 spans 16 amino acids. After removal of 1 base from V and 2 bases from J, the junction contained 8 bases not matched to a gene. V and J are TRBV20-1 and TRBJ2-7; 10 bases are shared with TRBD2. Sequencing was done on a sample of blood, either unsorted or a sorted T cell fraction (not recorded which). The sequence was collected from a human donor who was either an allogeneic HSCT recipient or a stem cell or donor lymphocyte infusion donor (not recorded which). It is not recorded whose cells these are; they may come from a transplant donor. In DNA, the CDR3 is TGCAGTGCTAGAGGAAGTAGCGGGGGGTCACCCTACGAGCAGTACTTC. Protein sequence: CSARGSSGGSPYEQYF.